Relative to its sample, the clone carrying this T cell receptor (beta chain) is medium-sized. Its cognate antigen is unknown. Using immunoSEQ multiplex PCR, the repertoire was profiled, and TCRdb retains in-frame clones only, with some absent. The data contain approximately 26,000 clones, more than 65% of them seen just once; the ten biggest clones take up approximately 3%. This entry is derived from a study of T cell clones after liver transplantation. Study details: Pre-transplant mixed lymphocyte reactions yielded third-party-reactive TCRbeta sequences as comparators for graft-donor-reactive sequences. Study-level results: Circulating graft-donor-reactive CD4 TCRbeta sequences fell significantly post-transplant in most of the 8 subjects.

Germline CDR1 and CDR2: SGHKS and YYEKEE (reference sequence). The V end was cut by 0 bases, the J end by 6 bases, with 10 bases between. The CDR3 runs 13 residues. The TCR was taken from a human donor who received a liver transplant. The specimen comprised CD4+ T cells from blood, sampled before liver transplant. V and J are TRBV5-5 and TRBJ2-7; D could derive from TRBD1 or TRBD2 (5 bases each). The CDR3 spells CASSLAEGLEQYF. The CDR3 DNA sequence: TGTGCCAGCAGCTTGGCAGAGGGGCTCGAGCAGTACTTC.